Each of the 5 T cell receptor beta chains below was sequenced from the same sample in a study of regulatory T cells in long-lasting Graves disease. Arm-PCR of CDR3 regions with iRepertoire HTBI primers generated TCR beta libraries. From the multiplex PCR reads, TCRdb called clonotypes with MiXCR, one entry per CDR3 protein. In the table there are 400,000 to 500,000 distinct CDR3 sequences, around 15% of which are singletons. Time point in this sample: newly diagnosed GD, antithyroid drugs for less than 3 months. Generation of the TCR library employed RNA extracted from PBMCs. The sample was also reused in another study, on T cells in Graves' hyperthyroidism and ophthalmopathy.

The source material was peripheral blood mononuclear cells (PBMCs), sampled at new diagnosis, from a patient treated with antithyroid drugs. The source is a woman between 50 and 59 years old with Graves disease.

This clonotype showed up many times. The rearrangement joins TRBV19 to TRBJ2-2; no clear D gene. The V gene lost 0 bases and the J gene lost 1 base, with 9 bases spanning the gap. The CDR3 is made up of 16 amino acids. Germline V CDR1 and CDR2: LNHDA, SQIVND (reference sequence). The CDR3 DNA reads as TGTGCCAGTAGTATAGACCCGGCCCTGAACACCGGGGAGCTGTTTTTT. It yields the protein CASSIDPALNTGELFF.

In the case of this clonotype: A much larger clone lies one base from this, so it may be a read error. The V call is TRBV6-5, the J call TRBJ2-7, with TRBD2 matching over 7 bases. Germline assignment: CDR1 MNHEY and CDR2 SVGAGI. The CDR3 extends over 16 amino acids. The V gene end was trimmed by 1 base and the J gene end by 7 bases; junction bases not matched to a gene: 13. CDR3 DNA: TGTGCCAGCAGTTACTTGCGCGGGAGTACCTACAATGAGCAGTACTTC. Translation gives CASSYLRGSTYNEQYF.

Notes on this clonotype: A much larger clonotype is one base distant, so this may be a read error. J is TRBJ2-1 and V is TRBV6-2 or TRBV6-3, with D perhaps matching TRBD1 (6 bases). Germline CDR1 reads MNHEY; CDR2 reads SVGEGT. This CDR3 spans 13 amino acids. CDR3 sequence (DNA): TGTGTCAGCAGAGGGGGCTCCTACAATGAGCAGTTCTTC. It yields the protein CVSRGGSYNEQFF.

This clonotype was picked up many times. The rearrangement links TRBV18 to TRBJ2-7, with 11 bases aligning to TRBD1. The CDR3 has 16 amino acids. V gave up 2 bases and J gave up 2 bases; unmatched junction bases: 5. Germline CDR1 and CDR2: KGHSH and LQKENI. In DNA form, the CDR3 reads TGTGCCAGCTCACCAGGAGTGGGACAGGGGGCCTACGAGCAGTACTTC. Its protein is CASSPGVGQGAYEQYF. Looking up the rest from reference TRBV18 and TRBJ2-7 gives the full variable domain: NAGVMQNPRHLVRRRGQEARLRCSPMKGHSHVYWYRQLPEEGLKFMVYLQKENIIDESGMPKERFSAEFPKEGPSILRIQQVVRGDSAAYFCASSPGVGQGAYEQYFGPGTRLTVT.

The chain couples TRBV29-1 to TRBJ2-7; tentatively, D is TRBD1 (6 bases). CDR3 length: 12 amino acids. CDR1 SQVTM and CDR2 ANQGSEA come from the germline V gene. V lost 4 bases and J 4 bases, leaving 11 bases between the germline ends. The CDR3 coding sequence is TGCAGCGTTGCGGCAGGGGATTACGAGCAGTACTTC. Its translation: CSVAAGDYEQYF.